The 8 T cell receptor beta chains given below trace back to one sample, sequenced in a study of shared clonotypes between healthy human individuals. Sequenced by immunoSEQ multiplex PCR; TCRdb stores in-frame clones only, minus some. The data contain roughly 450,000 clones, about four fifths of them singletons. Material for sequencing was PBMCs. Source of these receptors: a woman in her 40s in good health. Some clones in this sample may be carry-over from other donors' samples.

J is TRBJ2-5 and V is TRBV9; TRBD2 matches at 8 bases. The germline CDR1 and CDR2 sequences are SGDLS and YYNGEE. CDR3 length equals 15 residues. Trimming cost V 3 bases and J 2 bases; bases outside gene matches: 6. This CDR3 is CASSETSALQETQYF. In DNA form, the CDR3 reads TGTGCCAGCAGCGAGACTAGCGCATTACAAGAGACCCAGTACTTC.

This clone was seen a single time. The chain links TRBV7-3 to TRBJ2-6; 10 bases line up with TRBD1. The J segment lost 2 bases and the V segment lost 0 bases, leaving 1 base of the junction unmatched. CDR1 is SGHTA and CDR2 is FQGTGA in the germline V gene. The CDR3 extends over 17 amino acids. The CDR3, as DNA: TGTGCCAGCAGCTTAACGACAGGGGGCGCTGGGGCCAACGTCCTGACTTTC. It codes for CASSLTTGGAGANVLTF.

This chain links TRBV28 with TRBJ2-3; no firm D call. Trimming removed 8 bases from V and 2 bases from J, with 14 bases in between. CDR3 size: 14 residues. In germline, CDR1 is MDHEN, CDR2 SYDVKM. The CDR3: CASRPQISTDTQYF. As DNA, the CDR3 is TGTGCCAGCCGCCCCCAAATTTCCACAGATACGCAGTATTTT. Full variable domain (outside the CDR3, taken from reference TRBV28 and TRBJ2-3): DVKVTQSSRYLVKRTGEKVFLECVQDMDHENMFWYRQDPGLGLRLIYFSYDVKMKEKGDIPEGYSVSREKKERFSLILESASTNQTSMYLCASRPQISTDTQYFGPGTRLTVL.

The CDR3: CASSVSARGTEAFF. DNA for the CDR3: TGTGCCAGCAGCGTAAGCGCCCGGGGCACTGAAGCTTTCTTT. The chain is built from TRBV9 and TRBJ1-1; D uncertain. In germline, CDR1 is SGDLS, CDR2 YYNGEE. The length of the CDR3 is 14 residues. V lost 1 base and J 4 bases, leaving 11 bases between the germline ends.

As concerns this clone: This may come from a read error, since a much larger clone is one base off. The same CDR3 can be traced to other DNA sequences in this sample. The rearrangement links TRBV7-2 to TRBJ2-5; D unresolved. The V and J ends lost 5 bases and 2 bases respectively, with 3 bases between them. The CDR3 extends over 11 amino acids. Germline CDR1 SGHTA, CDR2 FQGNSA. The CDR3 is CASSLQETQYF. DNA for the CDR3: TGTGCCAGCAGCCTACAAGAGACCCAGTACTTC.

The genes are TRBV21-1 and TRBJ2-3; the DNA was not compared with TRBD2, the D call given in the table. TRBV21-1 is described as a pseudogene. The CDR3 has 22 amino acids. As DNA, the CDR3 is TGTGCCAGCAGCAAACTGGAGTCCCATGGGGGGCAACTAGCGGGAATCACAGATACGCAGTATTTT. Translation gives CASSKLESHGGQLAGITDTQYF.

The chain couples TRBV29-1 to TRBJ1-4; TRBD1 is a possible D gene (5 bases). The V and J ends lost 0 bases and 8 bases respectively, with 10 bases between them. This CDR3 region has 13 residues. Germline values: CDR1 SQVTM, CDR2 ANQGSEA. The CDR3: CSVEERGGEKLFF. CDR3 DNA sequence: TGCAGCGTTGAAGAAAGGGGTGGGGAAAAACTGTTTTTT.

This chain links TRBV5-4 with TRBJ1-1; the D gene is possibly TRBD1 (5 bases). This CDR3 has 15 amino acids. Germline CDR1 reads SGHNT; CDR2 reads YYREEE (reference sequence). Trimming shortened V by 5 bases and J by 0 bases, and 14 bases separated the two germline ends. The CDR3 loop reads CASRAGGIMNTEAFF. In DNA, the CDR3 is TGTGCCAGCAGAGCTGGGGGGATCATGAACACTGAAGCTTTCTTT.